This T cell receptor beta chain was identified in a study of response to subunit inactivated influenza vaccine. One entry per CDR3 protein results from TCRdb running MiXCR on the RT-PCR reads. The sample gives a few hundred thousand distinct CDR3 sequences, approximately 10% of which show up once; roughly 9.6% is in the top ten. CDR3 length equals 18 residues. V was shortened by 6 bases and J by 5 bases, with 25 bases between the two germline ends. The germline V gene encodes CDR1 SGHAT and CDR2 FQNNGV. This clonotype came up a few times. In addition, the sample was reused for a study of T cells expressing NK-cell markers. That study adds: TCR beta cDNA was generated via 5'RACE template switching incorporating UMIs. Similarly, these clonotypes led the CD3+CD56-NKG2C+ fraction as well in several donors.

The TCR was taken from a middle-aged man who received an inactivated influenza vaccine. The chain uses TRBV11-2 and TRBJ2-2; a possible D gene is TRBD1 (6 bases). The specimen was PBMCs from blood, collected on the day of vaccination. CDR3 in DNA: TGTGCCAGCAGACGGTTCAGGTCGGACAGCCGTTATACCGGGGAGCTGTTTTTT. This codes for CASRRFRSDSRYTGELFF.